A single T cell receptor beta chain is shown here with its context. Only a few counts were recorded for this clonotype. Its binding antigen is unknown. Base-call qualities are not available, and no considerably larger clone is one nucleotide away. Receptor libraries were prepared by RACE. For sequencing, a NextSeq 500 was employed. Library preparation attached unique molecular identifiers to individual cDNA molecules for quantitative, reproducible TCR counting. In the paper's pipeline: Samples had a median of roughly 98,000 TCRs, with a range from about 23,224 to 750,000. V, J and CDR3 annotation of the TCR reads was performed with the Decombinator software suite. To make PS versus PT1 abundance plots, every sample was subsampled to the same number of TCRs (28,000). TCRs were defined as expanded if absent before sensitization and observed at least eight times at the 2-week time point. TCRdb itself trimmed the public reads at Q25 with fastp, ran MiXCR and retained productive beta chains. Each CDR3 protein gets just one entry, which takes the most common genes and DNA from the rows behind it. TCRdb assigned the V and J calls; the authors' analysis was not used. This sample gives about 37,000 distinct CDR3 sequences in total; just under 6.5% of them show up just once. Together, the top ten hold about a tenth of the sample.

This record belongs to a study of human T cells and chemical hapten exposure (dated by TCRdb to the early 2020s). In terms of the full investigation: For sensitization, 2% DPC in acetone was applied to a roughly 2 cm by roughly 2 cm area of upper inner arm skin. Throughout the roughly 23-week study period, patients were also given weekly therapeutic DPC doses on the scalp. Patch testing was performed on the upper back with Finn chambers containing 0.01% DPC, and the patch tests were scored after 6 days according to International Contact Dermatitis Research Group standards. Alopecia areata with under or over 50% scalp involvement, alopecia totalis and alopecia universalis were represented in the patient cohort, which was mostly female. The libraries were sequenced as a pool, and the TCR yield per sample differed mostly because of small variations in library volumes within the pool. This study followed changes in the peripheral blood TCR repertoire in vivo during primary and secondary sensitization of alopecia patients to the hapten diphenylcyclopropenone (DPC). Patient blood was sampled pre-sensitization (week 0) and at 2, 6 and about 24 weeks after DPC sensitization. Roughly 30 alopecia patients gave blood for TCR sequencing at one to four time points (pre-sensitization, 2, 6 and 24 weeks). For every blood RNA sample, sequencing covered both the TCR alpha and TCR beta chains. The paper's findings and limits, for the study overall: DPC sensitization did not change how many TCRs were above 1 in 1000 frequency, and no evidence was found of alterations in global repertoire structure. Expanded TCRs formed significantly more large CDR3 similarity clusters than pre-sensitization or healthy control sets, consistent with antigen-driven responses. The number of PT1 expanded TCRs positively correlated with patch test score, significant at thresholds 8, 16 and 32 but not 4. Because every patient had alopecia, a presumed autoimmune disease, the patients' immune response might differ from that of healthy individuals. After repeated subsampling, changes were observed in the strength of the expansion versus patch-test correlation and in the threshold at which the correlation became significant.

From the cysteine through the phenylalanine, the CDR3 covers 16 amino acids. The only DNA kept is the CDR3, 48 bases in frame from the first base. Here V drops 5 bases and J drops 2 bases, and the junction holds 11 bases not matched to any gene. CDR1 SEHNR and CDR2 FQNEAQ were looked up in the germline V gene (reference sequence). The meaning of the sample's time point label: patch test 1, 2 weeks after DPC sensitization. This sample's treatment or condition label indicates: therapeutic diphenylcyclopropenone sensitization with weekly scalp DPC. Total RNA was extracted from unfractionated whole blood collected in Tempus Blood RNA tubes. At every patch-test visit, the blood draw took place before the patch test was put on. Patients were considered eligible if aged 18 to 70, diagnosed with alopecia and deemed suitable for DPC therapy, and patients were excluded if pregnant.

The sequencing used whole blood, collected in connection with sensitization to the hapten diphenylcyclopropenone (DPC). This receptor was taken from a woman aged 25 to 45 with alopecia areata. Some clones in this sample may be carry-over from other donors' samples. The rearrangement combines TRBV7-9 with TRBJ1-1; a stretch of 7 junction bases matches TRBD1. At the DNA level, the sequence is TGTGCCAGCAGCCAGGCTGGACAGGAGATTAACACTGAAGCTTTCTTT. Translated, this gives CASSQAGQEINTEAFF.